These 20 T cell receptor beta chains originate from one sample sequenced in a study of metastatic and nonmetastatic thyroid tumors. TCRdb re-called the PCR reads through MiXCR. The data contain 35,000 to 50,000 clones, less than 25% of them seen just once; the ten biggest clones take up 14%. Nobody among the patients had been given any treatment before thyroid surgery. Sequencing input: tumor tissue. The receptors originated from a female donor with papillary thyroid cancer or a benign thyroid nodule (not recorded which). Some clones in this sample may be carry-over from other donors' samples.

Ten or more counts support this clone. This chain joins TRBV5-1 and TRBJ1-4; D is ambiguous. This CDR3 region has 14 residues. Trimming cost V 4 bases and J 0 bases, with 7 bases left between them. From germline, CDR1 is SGHRS and CDR2 YFSETQ. CDR3: CASSAVATNEKLFF. As DNA, the CDR3 is TGCGCCAGCAGCGCCGTTGCAACTAATGAAAAACTGTTTTTT.

Relative to its sample, this clone is medium-sized. V gene TRBV6-1 combines with J gene TRBJ1-6; TRBD1 matches at 9 bases. CDR1 and CDR2 from the germline V gene are MNHNS and SASEGT. V lost 5 bases to trimming and J lost 9 bases; unmatched junction nucleotides: 8. The CDR3 runs 15 residues. The CDR3 nucleotides read TGTGCCAGCAGTCCCCTGGACAGGGGTGGTTCACCCCTCCACTTT. The encoded protein is CASSPLDRGGSPLHF.

This clone was observed many times. The chain couples TRBV4-1 to TRBJ2-3, with 9 bases lining up with TRBD2. The length of the CDR3 is 13 residues. V shed 6 bases, J shed 4 bases, and the junction held 2 bases outside the gene matches. Germline V gene data show CDR1 as MGHRA and CDR2 as YSYEKL. The CDR3, as DNA: TGCGCCAGCAGGGCGGGAGGGTCAGATACGCAGTATTTT. Translation gives CASRAGGSDTQYF.

This clone was picked up a small number of times. V and J are TRBV6-1 and TRBJ1-1; D gene uncertain. The germline V gene encodes CDR1 MNHNS and CDR2 SASEGT. Trimming stripped 10 bases from V and 0 bases from J, with 15 bases between. The CDR3 length is 14 residues. For the CDR3, the DNA is TGTGCCACCCTACGGGAGCGAATGAACACTGAAGCTTTCTTT. Its translation: CATLRERMNTEAFF.

Ten or more counts support this clone. The V call is TRBV20-1, the J call TRBJ1-6; 8 nucleotides align to TRBD1. The V segment lost 5 bases and the J segment 6 bases; nucleotides outside the gene matches: 6. This CDR3 spans 14 amino acids. The germline gives CDR1 DFQATT, CDR2 SNEGSKA (reference sequence). The CDR3: CSAVGQGGNSPLHF. Written as DNA, the CDR3 is TGCAGTGCTGTCGGACAGGGCGGTAATTCACCCCTCCACTTT.

Here the CDR3 DNA reads TGCAGTGCTAGAGATAACCCCACAAGGAACACTGAAGCTTTCTTT. Translation gives CSARDNPTRNTEAFF. The V call is TRBV20-1, the J call TRBJ1-1, with D unclear. Germline CDR1 DFQATT, CDR2 SNEGSKA (reference sequence). Trimming removed 0 bases at V and 1 base at J, with 12 bases between. CDR3 length: 15 residues.

As concerns this clone: Given a much more abundant clone one base away, this may be a read error. The chain links TRBV28 to TRBJ1-2, with 9 bases fitting TRBD1. CDR1 MDHEN and CDR2 SYDVKM come from the germline V gene. The CDR3 is 16 amino acids. The CDR3 bases are TGTGCCAGCAGTTTAGGCGGGACAGGGCTTTTCTATTGCTACACCTTC. Translated: CASSLGGTGLFYCYTF.

The chain carries TRBV18 and TRBJ2-7; D gene unclear. CDR3 length equals 11 residues. Germline V gene sequence: CDR1 KGHSH, CDR2 LQKENI. With 6 bases removed from V and 1 base from J, the gap between germline ends came to 4 bases. CDR3 amino acids: CASSGSYEQYF. CDR3 coding DNA: TGTGCCAGCTCCGGGTCCTACGAGCAGTACTTC.

This clone is labeled medium-sized. This chain uses TRBV6-1 with TRBJ1-1; perhaps TRBD1 as D (5 bases). Trimming shortened V by 3 bases and J by 1 base, and 9 bases separated the two germline ends. This CDR3 is built from 14 residues. The germline gives CDR1 MNHNS, CDR2 SASEGT. This chain's CDR3 is CASSDRVENTEAFF. The CDR3 nucleotides read TGTGCCAGCAGTGACAGGGTCGAGAACACTGAAGCTTTCTTT.

This clone turned up a few times. J is TRBJ1-1 and V is TRBV29-1; 8 nucleotides agree with TRBD1. V trimming: 7 bases; J trimming: 7 bases; junction bases outside the gene matches: 8. This CDR3 has 12 residues. Germline-derived CDR1 and CDR2 are SQVTM and ANQGSEA. Written as DNA, the CDR3 is TGCAGCGGTAACCAGGGGGCGCGTGAAGCTTTCTTT. Residues: CSGNQGAREAFF.

This rearrangement joins TRBV11-2 to TRBJ1-3; D call uncertain. V gave up 6 bases and J gave up 0 bases, with 9 bases separating them. The CDR3 runs 14 residues. The V gene's germline CDR1 is SGHAT and CDR2 FQNNGV. The CDR3 nucleotides are TGTGCCAGCAGGGACCTTCACTCTGGAAACACCATATATTTT. It encodes CASRDLHSGNTIYF.

The gene calls are TRBV7-2 and TRBJ1-2; 9 positions agree with TRBD1. CDR3 length: 15 residues. Germline V gene lookup returns CDR1 SGHTA and CDR2 FQGNSA. Germline trimming cut 5 bases from V and 5 bases from J; bases unmatched to any gene: 9. This chain's CDR3 is CASSVTGGNGYGYTF. CDR3 nucleotide sequence: TGTGCCAGCAGCGTAACAGGGGGCAACGGATATGGCTACACCTTC. Full variable domain (outside the CDR3, taken from reference TRBV7-2 and TRBJ1-2): GAGVSQSPSNKVTEKGKDVELRCDPISGHTALYWYRQSLGQGLEFLIYFQGNSAPDKSGLPSDRFSAERTGGSVSTLTIQRTQQEDSAVYLCASSVTGGNGYGYTFGSGTRLTVV.

The gene calls are TRBV5-1 and TRBJ2-7, with 7 bases identical to TRBD2. V was clipped by 1 base and J by 3 bases; unmatched bases: 1. The CDR3 length is 13 residues. Germline V lookup: CDR1 SGHRS, CDR2 YFSETQ. The CDR3: CASSLPSGYEQYF. DNA of the CDR3: TGCGCCAGCAGCTTGCCTAGCGGCTACGAGCAGTACTTC. Based on the CDR3 plus reference TRBV5-1 and TRBJ2-7, the full variable domain is KAGVTQTPRYLIKTRGQQVTLSCSPISGHRSVSWYQQTPGQGLQFLFEYFSETQRNKGNFPGRFSGRQFSNSRSEMNVSTLELGDSALYLCASSLPSGYEQYFGPGTRLTVT.

In the case of this clone: A read error may explain this, as a much larger clone is one base away. The genes are TRBV9 and TRBJ2-5; TRBD2 agrees at 9 bases. The germline CDR1 and CDR2 sequences are SGDLS and YYNGEE. The CDR3 has 18 residues. CDR3 coding DNA: TGTGCCAGCAGCGTAGGAGTGGGACTAGCTCATATAGGGGAGACCGAGTACTTC. Its protein product is CASSVGVGLAHIGETEYF.

The V call is TRBV14, the J call TRBJ1-3, with D uncertain. The CDR3 loop spans 13 amino acids. V lost 3 bases and J 4 bases, leaving 7 bases between the germline ends. The germline CDR1 and CDR2 sequences are SGHDN and FVKESK. Here the CDR3 DNA reads TGTGCCAGCAGCCACGATTGGGGAAACACCATATATTTT. Residues: CASSHDWGNTIYF.

The chain employs TRBV5-1 and TRBJ2-3; D not certain. Per germline, CDR1 SGHRS and CDR2 YFSETQ. CDR3 length equals 16 residues. Trimming stripped 7 bases from V and 0 bases from J, with 18 bases between. The CDR3 region is CASQTNVVGSTDTQYF. The DNA of the CDR3 is TGCGCCAGCCAAACAAATGTAGTCGGGAGCACAGATACGCAGTATTTT.

The chain employs TRBV7-2 and TRBJ1-4; 9 bases are shared with TRBD1. V was clipped by 3 bases and J by 7 bases; unmatched bases: 3. The CDR3 is 14 amino acids. The germline V gene encodes CDR1 SGHTA and CDR2 FQGNSA. The CDR3 here is CASSLTGGREKLFF. The CDR3 nucleotides are TGTGCCAGCAGCTTGACAGGGGGACGTGAAAAACTGTTTTTT.

This chain links TRBV6-2 or TRBV6-3 with TRBJ2-1; D is possibly TRBD1 (6 bases). The CDR3 extends over 11 amino acids. V was pared by 6 bases and J by 8 bases, with 8 bases between. Germline values: CDR1 MNHEY, CDR2 SVGEGT. In DNA, the CDR3 is TGTGCCAGCAGCCGGACAGATGAGCAGTTCTTC. It yields the protein CASSRTDEQFF.

This clone was seen repeatedly, ten times or more. Additional DNA sequences in this sample encode the identical CDR3. V usage is TRBV20-1 and J usage is TRBJ2-7; D may be TRBD1 (6 bases). The germline CDR1 and CDR2 sequences are DFQATT and SNEGSKA (reference sequence). The CDR3 runs 11 residues. With 5 bases removed from V and 2 bases from J, the gap between germline ends came to 7 bases. CDR3 sequence (DNA): TGCAGTGCTCGACAGGCCTACGAGCAGTACTTC. Translation gives CSARQAYEQYF.

Only a few counts were recorded for this clone. The rearrangement links TRBV6-4 to TRBJ1-2, with 9 bases fitting TRBD1. Germline CDR1 and CDR2: MRHNA and SNTAGT. The junction had 5 bases not matched to a gene; V was cut back by 4 bases and J by 8 bases. The CDR3 is made up of 13 amino acids. CDR3 nucleotide sequence: TGTGCCAGCAGTGTAGGACAGGGGACGGGCTACACCTTC. Protein sequence: CASSVGQGTGYTF.